This T cell receptor (beta chain) is drawn from a study of shared clonotypes between healthy human individuals. Broader study findings: In general, naive subsets displayed greater estimated richness than memory subsets did.

Sequencing used immunoSEQ multiplex PCR; TCRdb keeps in-frame clones, though not all of them. Of approximately 640,000 clones listed, less than 95% are singletons. In germline, CDR1 is GTSNPN, CDR2 SVGIG (reference sequence). CDR3 length: 14 residues. With CCR7-negative CD45RA+ TemRA cells, CD45RO+ cells were combined in CD8 memory. Comment on this clone: The antigen is not known.

The origin of this receptor is a man aged 18 to 29 in good health. Some clones in this sample may be carry-over from other donors' samples. V usage is TRBV30 and J usage is TRBJ2-5; no firm D call. The DNA end is more similar to TRBJ2-7, so the J call may be wrong. The sequencing input was memory CD8+ T cells from PBMCs. Subset reported: CD45RO+ cells pooled with CCR7-negative TemRA cells. CDR3 in DNA: TGTGCCTGGAGAGCCGTGGGCTACGCCTACGAGCAGTACTTC. Translation gives CAWRAVGYAYEQYF.